Sequencing of this T cell receptor (beta chain) was carried out in a study of T cells in Graves' hyperthyroidism and ophthalmopathy. The overall study: Peripheral blood was acquired at first diagnosis, ahead of any therapy whatsoever.

This clonotype occurred many times. What it binds is unknown. The J segment lost 2 bases and the V segment lost 6 bases, leaving 6 bases of the junction unmatched. The CDR3 length is 15 residues. Study findings and constraints: Through a model of 13 V-J features, ophthalmopathy was separated from stable hyperthyroidism.

With a duration under 2 months, the hyperthyroidism was newly diagnosed in patients aged 18 to 65. Clinical symptoms, serum thyroxine and TRAb, thyroid ultrasound and orbital computed tomography together formed the diagnostic basis. The TCR beta CDR3 regions underwent amplification using RNA transcripts as the source. RT-PCR in the first round (using the HTBI primer set) targeted the TCR CDR3. TCRdb re-derived calls from the multiplex PCR reads in MiXCR, one entry per CDR3 protein. This sample has a few hundred thousand distinct CDR3 sequences, with roughly 15% found just once. The TCR comes from a woman aged 50 to 60 with Graves' hyperthyroidism that later progressed to Graves' ophthalmopathy. The V and J genes are TRBV12-3 or TRBV12-4 and TRBJ2-1; TRBD2 agrees at 8 bases. Material for sequencing was blood. In nucleotides, the CDR3 is TGTGCCAGCAGCTGGGAGCGGGGGACCTACAATGAGCAGTTCTTC. Its protein product is CASSWERGTYNEQFF.